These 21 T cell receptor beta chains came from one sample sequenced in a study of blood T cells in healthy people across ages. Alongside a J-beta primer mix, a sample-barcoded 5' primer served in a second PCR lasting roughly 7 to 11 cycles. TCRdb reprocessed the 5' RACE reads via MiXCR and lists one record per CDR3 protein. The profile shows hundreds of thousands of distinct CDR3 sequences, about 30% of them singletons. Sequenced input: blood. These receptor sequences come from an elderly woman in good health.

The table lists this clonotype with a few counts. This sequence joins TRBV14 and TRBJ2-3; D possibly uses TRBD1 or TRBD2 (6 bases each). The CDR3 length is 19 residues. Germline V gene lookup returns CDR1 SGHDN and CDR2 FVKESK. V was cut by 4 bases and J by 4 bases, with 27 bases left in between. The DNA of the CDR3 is TGTGCCAGCAGCCCTAGGGGGGCAGGGACTTTTTCGACCGCAGATACGCAGTATTTT. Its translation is CASSPRGAGTFSTADTQYF.

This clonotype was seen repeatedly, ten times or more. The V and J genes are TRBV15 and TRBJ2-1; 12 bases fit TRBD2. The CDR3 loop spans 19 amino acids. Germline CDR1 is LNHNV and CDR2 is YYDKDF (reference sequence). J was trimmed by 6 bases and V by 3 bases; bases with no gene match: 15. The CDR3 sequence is CATSSPWDRLAGDRNEQFF. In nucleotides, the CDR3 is TGTGCCACCAGCAGTCCTTGGGACCGACTAGCGGGGGACCGCAATGAGCAGTTCTTC.

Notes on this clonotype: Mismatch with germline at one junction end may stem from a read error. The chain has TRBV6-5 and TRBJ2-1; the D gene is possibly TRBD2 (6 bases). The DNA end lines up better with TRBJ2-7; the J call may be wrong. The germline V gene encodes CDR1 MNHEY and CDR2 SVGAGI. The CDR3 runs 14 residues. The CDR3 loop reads CTSSYGSSYNEQYF. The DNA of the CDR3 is TGTACCAGCAGTTACGGGAGCTCCTACAATGAGCAGTACTTC.

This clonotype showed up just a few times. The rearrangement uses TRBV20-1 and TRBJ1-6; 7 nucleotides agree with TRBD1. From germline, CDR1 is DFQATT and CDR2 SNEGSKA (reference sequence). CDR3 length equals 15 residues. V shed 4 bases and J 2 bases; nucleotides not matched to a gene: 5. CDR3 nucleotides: TGCAGTGCTATTGCCGGGACAGCCTATAATTCACCCCTCCACTTT. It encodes CSAIAGTAYNSPLHF.

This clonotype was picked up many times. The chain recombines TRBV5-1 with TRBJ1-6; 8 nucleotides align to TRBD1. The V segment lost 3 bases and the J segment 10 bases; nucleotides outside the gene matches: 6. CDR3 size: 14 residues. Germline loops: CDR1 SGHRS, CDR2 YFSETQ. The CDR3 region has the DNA TGCGCCAGCAGCTCAGACAGGGGTCAATCACCCCTCCACTTT. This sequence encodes CASSSDRGQSPLHF.

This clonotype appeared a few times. CDR3 nucleotide sequence: TGTGCCAGCAGCGTCGGAGGCGGGACAGGGTCCTCCAATTCACCCCTCCACTTT. Residues: CASSVGGGTGSSNSPLHF. This chain connects TRBV9 to TRBJ1-6; 9 bases align to TRBD1. The CDR3 extends over 18 amino acids. The V and J ends lost 2 bases and 7 bases, in that order; junction bases with no gene match: 13. Germline V gene lookup returns CDR1 SGDLS and CDR2 YYNGEE.

CDR3: CASSLDGGPQHF. In DNA, the CDR3 is TGTGCCAGCAGCCTCGATGGGGGGCCCCAGCATTTT. The chain joins TRBV7-2 to TRBJ1-5, with a tentative D call TRBD1 (5 bases). CDR1 is SGHTA, CDR2 FQGNSA, per germline. V was clipped by 5 bases and J by 9 bases, with 11 bases between them. This CDR3 comprises 12 residues. Full variable domain (outside the CDR3, taken from reference TRBV7-2 and TRBJ1-5): GAGVSQSPSNKVTEKGKDVELRCDPISGHTALYWYRQSLGQGLEFLIYFQGNSAPDKSGLPSDRFSAERTGGSVSTLTIQRTQQEDSAVYLCASSLDGGPQHFGDGTRLSIL.

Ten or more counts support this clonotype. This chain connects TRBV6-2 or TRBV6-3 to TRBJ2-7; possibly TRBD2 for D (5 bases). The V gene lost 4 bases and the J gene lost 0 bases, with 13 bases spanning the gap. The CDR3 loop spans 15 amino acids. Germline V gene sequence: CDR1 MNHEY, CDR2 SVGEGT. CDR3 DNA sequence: TGTGCCAGCAGTTCAAGAGGGCTCGGCTCCTACGAGCAGTACTTC. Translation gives CASSSRGLGSYEQYF.

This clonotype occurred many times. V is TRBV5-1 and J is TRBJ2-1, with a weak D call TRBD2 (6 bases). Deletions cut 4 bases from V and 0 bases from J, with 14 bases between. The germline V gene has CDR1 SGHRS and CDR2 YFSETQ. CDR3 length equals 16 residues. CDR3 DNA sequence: TGCGCCAGCAGCCAGGAGGGGCCCGGCTCCTACAATGAGCAGTTCTTC. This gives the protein CASSQEGPGSYNEQFF.

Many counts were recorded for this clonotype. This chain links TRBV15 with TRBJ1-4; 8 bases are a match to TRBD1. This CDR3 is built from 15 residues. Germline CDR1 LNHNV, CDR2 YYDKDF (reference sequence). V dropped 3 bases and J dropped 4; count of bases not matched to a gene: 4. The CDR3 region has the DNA TGTGCCACCAGCAGCGACAGGGGCGGTAATGAAAAACTGTTTTTT. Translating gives CATSSDRGGNEKLFF.

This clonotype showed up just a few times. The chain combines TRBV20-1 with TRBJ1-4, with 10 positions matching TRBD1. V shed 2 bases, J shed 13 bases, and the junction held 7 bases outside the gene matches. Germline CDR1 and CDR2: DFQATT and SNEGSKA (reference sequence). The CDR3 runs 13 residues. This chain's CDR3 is CSARPTGGVGLFF. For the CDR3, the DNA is TGCAGTGCTAGACCGACAGGGGGCGTTGGACTGTTTTTT.

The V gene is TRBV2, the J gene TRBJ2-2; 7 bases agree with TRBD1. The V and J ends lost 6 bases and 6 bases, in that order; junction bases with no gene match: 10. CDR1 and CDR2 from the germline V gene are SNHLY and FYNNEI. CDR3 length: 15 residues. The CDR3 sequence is CASSQNRGEPGELFF. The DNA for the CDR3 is TGTGCCAGCAGCCAAAACAGGGGAGAGCCCGGGGAGCTGTTTTTT.

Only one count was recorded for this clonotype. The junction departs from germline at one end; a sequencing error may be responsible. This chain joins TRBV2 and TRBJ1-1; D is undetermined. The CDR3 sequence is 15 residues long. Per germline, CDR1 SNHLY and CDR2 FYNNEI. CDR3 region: CASSGRAETNTGAFF. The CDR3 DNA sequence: TGTGCCAGCAGTGGTAGGGCTGAGACGAACACTGGAGCTTTCTTT.

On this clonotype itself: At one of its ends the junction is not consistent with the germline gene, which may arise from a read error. The CDR3 sequence: CATSRGGAGINQPRHF. Here the CDR3 DNA reads TGTGCCACCAGCAGAGGAGGGGCGGGGATTAACCAGCCCCGGCATTTT. The rearrangement uses TRBV15 and TRBJ1-5; possible D gene TRBD1, 5 bases. CDR3 length: 16 amino acids. Germline lookup yields CDR1 LNHNV and CDR2 YYDKDF (reference sequence).

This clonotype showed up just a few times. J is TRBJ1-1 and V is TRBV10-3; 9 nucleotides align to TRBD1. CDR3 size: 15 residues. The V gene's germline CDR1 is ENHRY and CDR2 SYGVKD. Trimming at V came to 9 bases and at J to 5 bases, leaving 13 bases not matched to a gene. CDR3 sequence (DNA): TGTGCCATTCGACCCGGGACAGGGTCTGGGACTGAAGCTTTCTTT. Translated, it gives CAIRPGTGSGTEAFF.

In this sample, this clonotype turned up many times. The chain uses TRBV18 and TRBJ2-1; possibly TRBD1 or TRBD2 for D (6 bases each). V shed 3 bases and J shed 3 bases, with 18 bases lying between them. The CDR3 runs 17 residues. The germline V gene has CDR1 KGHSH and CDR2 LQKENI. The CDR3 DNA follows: TGTGCCAGCTCACCGTTCAGAAGGGGGGACGTCTACAATGAGCAGTTCTTC. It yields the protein CASSPFRRGDVYNEQFF.

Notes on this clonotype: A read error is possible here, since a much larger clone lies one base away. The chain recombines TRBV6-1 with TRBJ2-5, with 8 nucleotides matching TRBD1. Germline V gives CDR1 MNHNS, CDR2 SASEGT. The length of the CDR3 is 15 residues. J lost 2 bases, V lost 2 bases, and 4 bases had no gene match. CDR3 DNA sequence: TGTGCCAGCAGTGAACGGACAGGGAGGCAAGAGACCCAGTACTTC. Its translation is CASSERTGRQETQYF.

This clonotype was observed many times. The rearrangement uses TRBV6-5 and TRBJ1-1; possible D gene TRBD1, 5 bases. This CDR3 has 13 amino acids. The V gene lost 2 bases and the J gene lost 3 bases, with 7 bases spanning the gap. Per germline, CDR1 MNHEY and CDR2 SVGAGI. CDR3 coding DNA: TGTGCCAGCAGTTACGGCAGGGACACTGAAGCTTTCTTT. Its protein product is CASSYGRDTEAFF.

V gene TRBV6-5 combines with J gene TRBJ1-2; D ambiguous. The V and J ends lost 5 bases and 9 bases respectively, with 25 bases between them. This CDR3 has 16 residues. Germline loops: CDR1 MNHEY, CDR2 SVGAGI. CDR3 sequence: CASSLVHRGLLRSYTF. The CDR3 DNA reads TGTGCCAGCAGTCTCGTCCACCGGGGTTTACTGAGGAGCTACACCTTC.

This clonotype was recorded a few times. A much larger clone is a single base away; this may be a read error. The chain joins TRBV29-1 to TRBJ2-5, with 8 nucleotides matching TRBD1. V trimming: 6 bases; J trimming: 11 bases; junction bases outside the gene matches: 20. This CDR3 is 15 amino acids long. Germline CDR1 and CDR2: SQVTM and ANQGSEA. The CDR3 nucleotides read TGCAGCGTCAAGACAGGGGCCGGCGGAGGGAATGAGCAGTACTTC. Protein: CSVKTGAGGGNEQYF.

The CDR3 loop is CATSRDRLAVNEQFF. CDR3 sequence (DNA): TGTGCCACCAGCAGAGATAGGCTAGCGGTGAATGAGCAGTTCTTC. This chain joins TRBV15 and TRBJ2-1; 7 bases align to TRBD2. The CDR3 length is 15 residues. J gave up 7 bases and V 0 bases, and 6 bases lay outside the gene matches. Germline CDR1 is LNHNV and CDR2 is YYDKDF (reference sequence).